Presented here are 12 T cell receptor beta chains from one specimen sequenced in a study of OX40 agonist ivuxolimab in advanced cancers. The assay was immunoSEQ multiplex PCR, and TCRdb's table has in-frame clones only and misses some. The table includes about 94,000 clones, approximately 93% detected once. The sample here was CD4+ or CD8+ T cells sorted from blood, taken in a trial of the OX40 agonist ivuxolimab. The receptors here all came from an adult with an advanced solid tumor such as melanoma, head and neck, liver or kidney cancer.

The sample holds one count of this clone. The rearrangement links TRBV19 to TRBJ1-3, with a possible D match to TRBD1 (6 bases). CDR1 is LNHDA, CDR2 SQIVND, per germline (reference sequence). V lost 3 bases to trimming and J lost 6 bases, with 12 bases between them. The CDR3 extends over 14 amino acids. The CDR3 region has the DNA TGTGCCAGTAGTATGGGGGCAGGCGTAAACACCATATATTTT. Encoded protein: CASSMGAGVNTIYF.

On this clone: The identical CDR3 is also encoded by other nucleotide sequences in the sample. This chain connects TRBV5-1 to TRBJ1-3; D ambiguous. The CDR3 spans 14 residues. Germline values: CDR1 SGHRS, CDR2 YFSETQ. Trimming removed 0 bases from V and 7 bases from J, with 11 bases in between. In DNA form, the CDR3 reads TGCGCCAGCAGCTTGGAGGCAACGGGGAACACCATATATTTT. Protein product: CASSLEATGNTIYF.

The rearrangement uses TRBV7-3 and TRBJ2-3; D is ambiguous. Germline CDR1 SGHTA, CDR2 FQGTGA. Trimming pared 3 bases from V and 5 bases from J, leaving 9 bases between. This CDR3 has 13 residues. In DNA form, the CDR3 reads TGTGCCAGCAGCTTTTGGTTAGGAGATACGCAGTATTTT. This gives the protein CASSFWLGDTQYF.

The chain recombines TRBV6-5 with TRBJ1-6; no reliable D call. The CDR3 totals 13 residues. Germline V lookup: CDR1 MNHEY, CDR2 SVGAGI. V was pared by 0 bases and J by 7 bases, with 4 bases between. The CDR3 nucleotides are TGTGCCAGCAGTTACTCGGTGAATTCACCCCTCCACTTT. Amino acids: CASSYSVNSPLHF.

This clone appeared a single time. This sequence joins TRBV5-6 and TRBJ2-2, with D hard to call. With 5 bases removed from V and 6 bases from J, the gap between germline ends came to 11 bases. Germline CDR1 and CDR2: SGHDT and YYEEEE. The CDR3 spans 13 residues. The CDR3 bases are TGTGCCAGCAGGGCTACAGATGCCGGGGAGCTGTTTTTT. This gives the protein CASRATDAGELFF.

This chain uses TRBV19 with TRBJ2-5, with 8 bases identical to TRBD2. The germline V gene encodes CDR1 LNHDA and CDR2 SQIVND (reference sequence). Germline trimming cut 0 bases from V and 5 bases from J; bases unmatched to any gene: 5. The CDR3 totals 15 residues. CDR3 nucleotides: TGTGCCAGTAGTATAGATTTGGGCGGGAGGGAGACCCAGTACTTC. Translation: CASSIDLGGRETQYF.

The chain has TRBV28 and TRBJ1-5; D perhaps matches TRBD1 (6 bases). V lost 0 bases to trimming and J lost 0 bases, with 15 bases between them. Germline CDR1 and CDR2: MDHEN and SYDVKM. CDR3 length: 18 amino acids. CDR3 loop: CASSLWGGAQYSNQPQHF. In DNA, the CDR3 is TGTGCCAGCAGTTTATGGGGGGGGGCACAGTATAGCAATCAGCCCCAGCATTTT.

V gene TRBV5-4 combines with J gene TRBJ1-4; D not resolved. Germline V lookup: CDR1 SGHNT, CDR2 YYREEE (reference sequence). The CDR3 length is 16 residues. Trimming left V 0 bases short and J 5 bases short, with 14 bases between. DNA of the CDR3: TGTGCCAGCAGCTTGGGTGGAGGGCTCGTGAATGAAAAACTGTTTTTT. This gives the protein CASSLGGGLVNEKLFF. The variable domain in full, completed from reference TRBV5-4 and TRBJ1-4, reads ETGVTQSPTHLIKTRGQQVTLRCSSQSGHNTVSWYQQALGQGPQFIFQYYREEENGRGNFPPRFSGLQFPNYSSELNVNALELDDSALYLCASSLGGGLVNEKLFFGSGTQLSVL.

The rearrangement links TRBV19 to TRBJ2-1; D may correspond to TRBD1 or TRBD2 (5 bases each). Between the trimmed V and J ends, which lost 3 bases and 12 bases, there was a span of 15 bases. Germline-derived CDR1 and CDR2 are LNHDA and SQIVND (reference sequence). There are 13 residues in the CDR3. CDR3 amino acids: CASSMSRGGGQFF. The CDR3 DNA follows: TGTGCCAGTAGTATGAGTCGGGGTGGGGGGCAGTTCTTC.

This sequence joins TRBV11-3 and TRBJ2-3; perhaps TRBD1 as D (7 bases). The germline gives CDR1 SGHNT, CDR2 YENEEA. This CDR3 is 16 amino acids long. V dropped 4 bases and J dropped 2 bases, with 16 bases sitting between them. The CDR3 loop is CASSSRTGLTTDTQYF. CDR3 coding DNA: TGTGCCAGCAGCTCCAGGACAGGACTAACCACAGATACGCAGTATTTT.

J is TRBJ1-5 and V is TRBV5-6, with a tentative D call TRBD1 (5 bases). The CDR3 length is 13 residues. Deletions cut 4 bases from V and 9 bases from J, with 14 bases between. Germline assignment: CDR1 SGHDT and CDR2 YYEEEE. CDR3 amino acids: CASSPRTGGPQHF. DNA for the CDR3: TGTGCCAGCAGCCCGAGGACGGGGGGGCCCCAGCATTTT.

The chain uses TRBV6-5 and TRBJ1-1; the D is unclear. Germline values: CDR1 MNHEY, CDR2 SVGAGI. The CDR3 sequence is 14 residues long. The ends were cut back, 7 bases at V and 0 bases at J, with 12 bases in the middle. The CDR3 region has the DNA TGTGCCAGCACCCCACTCAGGATGAACACTGAAGCTTTCTTT. It is translated as CASTPLRMNTEAFF.